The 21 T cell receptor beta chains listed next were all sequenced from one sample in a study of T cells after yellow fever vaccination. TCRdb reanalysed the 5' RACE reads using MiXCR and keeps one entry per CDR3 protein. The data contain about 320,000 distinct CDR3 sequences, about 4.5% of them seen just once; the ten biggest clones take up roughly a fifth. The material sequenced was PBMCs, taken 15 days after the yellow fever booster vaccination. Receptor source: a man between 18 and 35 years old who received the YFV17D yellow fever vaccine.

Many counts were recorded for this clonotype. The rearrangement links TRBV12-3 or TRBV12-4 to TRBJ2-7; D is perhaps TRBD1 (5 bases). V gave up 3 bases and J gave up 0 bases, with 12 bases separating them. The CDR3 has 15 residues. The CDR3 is CASSFGATVSYEQYF. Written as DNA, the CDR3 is TGTGCCAGCAGTTTTGGGGCCACAGTCTCCTACGAGCAGTACTTC.

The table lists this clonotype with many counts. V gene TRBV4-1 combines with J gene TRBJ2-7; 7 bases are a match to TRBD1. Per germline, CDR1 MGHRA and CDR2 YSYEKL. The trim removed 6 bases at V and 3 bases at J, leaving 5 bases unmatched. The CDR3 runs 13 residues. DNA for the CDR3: TGCGCCAGCAGGCTAGGGGGCGGCTACGAGCAGTACTTC. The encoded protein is CASRLGGGYEQYF.

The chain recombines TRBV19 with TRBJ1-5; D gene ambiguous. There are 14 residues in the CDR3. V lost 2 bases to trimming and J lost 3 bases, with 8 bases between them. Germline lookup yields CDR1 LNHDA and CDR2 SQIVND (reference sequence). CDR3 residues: CASSIFPDNQPQHF. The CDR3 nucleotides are TGTGCCAGTAGTATATTTCCAGACAATCAGCCCCAGCATTTT.

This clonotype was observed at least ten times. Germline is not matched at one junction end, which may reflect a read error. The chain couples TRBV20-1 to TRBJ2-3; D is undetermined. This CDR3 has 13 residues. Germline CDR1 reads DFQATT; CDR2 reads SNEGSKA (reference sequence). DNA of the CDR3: TGCAGTGCTGGAGACTCTCAGGCCACTACGCAGTATTTT. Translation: CSAGDSQATTQYF.

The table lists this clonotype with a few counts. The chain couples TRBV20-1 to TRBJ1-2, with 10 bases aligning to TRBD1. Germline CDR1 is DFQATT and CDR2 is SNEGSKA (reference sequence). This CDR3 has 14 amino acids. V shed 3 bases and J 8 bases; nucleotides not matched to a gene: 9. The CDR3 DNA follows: TGCAGTGCTAGTCCCTCTGACAGGGGGCAGGGCTACACCTTC. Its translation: CSASPSDRGQGYTF.

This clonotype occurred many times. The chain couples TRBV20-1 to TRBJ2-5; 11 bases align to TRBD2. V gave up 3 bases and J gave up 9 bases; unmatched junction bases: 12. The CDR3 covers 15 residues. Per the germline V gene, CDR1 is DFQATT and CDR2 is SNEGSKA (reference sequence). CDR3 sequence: CSARARTSGWGAQYF. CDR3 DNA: TGCAGTGCTAGGGCCCGGACTAGCGGGTGGGGGGCCCAGTACTTC.

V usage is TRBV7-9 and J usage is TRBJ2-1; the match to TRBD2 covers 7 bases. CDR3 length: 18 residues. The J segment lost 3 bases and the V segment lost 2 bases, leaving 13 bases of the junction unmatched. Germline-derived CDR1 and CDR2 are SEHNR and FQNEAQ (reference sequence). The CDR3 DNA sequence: TGTGCCAGCAGCTTATGGTCGGGGGGTCTCCCGAGCTACAATGAGCAGTTCTTC. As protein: CASSLWSGGLPSYNEQFF.

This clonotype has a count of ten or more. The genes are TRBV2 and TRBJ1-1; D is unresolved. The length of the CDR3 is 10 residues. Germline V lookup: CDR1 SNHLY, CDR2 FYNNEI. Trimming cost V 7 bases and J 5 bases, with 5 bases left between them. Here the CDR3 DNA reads TGTGCCAGCATGCGGACTGAAGCTTTCTTT. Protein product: CASMRTEAFF.

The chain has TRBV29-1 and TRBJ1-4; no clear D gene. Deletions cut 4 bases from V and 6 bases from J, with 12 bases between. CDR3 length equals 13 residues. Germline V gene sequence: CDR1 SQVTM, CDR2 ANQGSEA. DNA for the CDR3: TGCAGCGTTGGAGGGATCGGCGATGAAAAACTGTTTTTT. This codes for CSVGGIGDEKLFF.

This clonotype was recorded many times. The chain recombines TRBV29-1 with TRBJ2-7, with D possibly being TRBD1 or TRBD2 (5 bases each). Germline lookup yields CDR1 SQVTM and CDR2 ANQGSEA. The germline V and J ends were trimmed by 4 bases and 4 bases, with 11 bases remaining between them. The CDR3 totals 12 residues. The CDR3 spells CSVAGTQYEQYF. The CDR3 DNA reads TGCAGCGTTGCCGGGACCCAATACGAGCAGTACTTC.

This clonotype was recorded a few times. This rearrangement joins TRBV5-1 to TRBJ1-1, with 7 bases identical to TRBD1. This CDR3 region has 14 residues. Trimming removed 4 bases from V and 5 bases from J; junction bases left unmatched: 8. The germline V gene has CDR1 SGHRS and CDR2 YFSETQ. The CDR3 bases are TGCGCCAGCAGCCGATGGGACAGCCAGACTGAAGCTTTCTTT. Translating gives CASSRWDSQTEAFF.

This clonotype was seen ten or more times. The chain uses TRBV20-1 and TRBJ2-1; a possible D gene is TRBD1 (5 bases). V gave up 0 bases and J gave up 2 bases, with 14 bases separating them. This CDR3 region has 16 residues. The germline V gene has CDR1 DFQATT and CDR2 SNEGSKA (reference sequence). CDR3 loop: CSARDQRQGAYNEQFF. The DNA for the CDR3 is TGCAGTGCTAGAGATCAACGGCAAGGGGCCTACAATGAGCAGTTCTTC.

The CDR3 is CATGPPGDTQYF. In DNA, the CDR3 is TGTGCCACCGGGCCTCCGGGGGATACGCAGTATTTT. V is TRBV5-4 and J is TRBJ2-3, with D possibly TRBD2 on 5 matching bases. The CDR3 extends over 12 amino acids. The ends were cut back, 9 bases at V and 6 bases at J, with 14 bases in the middle. The germline V gene encodes CDR1 SGHNT and CDR2 YYREEE (reference sequence).

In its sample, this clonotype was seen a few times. The CDR3 DNA reads as TGTGCCTGGAGTGTGTCGGACACCGGGGAGCTGTTTTTT. It is translated as CAWSVSDTGELFF. This rearrangement joins TRBV30 to TRBJ2-2, with D uncertain. Trimming removed 0 bases at V and 3 bases at J, with 5 bases between. Germline CDR1 GTSNPN, CDR2 SVGIG (reference sequence). The CDR3 loop spans 13 amino acids. Supplemented by reference TRBV30 and TRBJ2-2, the full variable domain reads SQTIHQWPATLVQPVGSPLSLECTVEGTSNPNLYWYRQAAGRGLQLLFYSVGIGQISSEVPQNLSASRPQDRQFILSSKKLLLSDSGFYLCAWSVSDTGELFFGEGSRLTVL.

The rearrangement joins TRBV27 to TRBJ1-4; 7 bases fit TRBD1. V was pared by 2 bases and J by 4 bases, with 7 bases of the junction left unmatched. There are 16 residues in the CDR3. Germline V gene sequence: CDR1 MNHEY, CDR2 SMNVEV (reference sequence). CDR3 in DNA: TGTGCCAGCAGTTTAATCTTAGGGGGCGGTAATGAAAAACTGTTTTTT. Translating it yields CASSLILGGGNEKLFF.

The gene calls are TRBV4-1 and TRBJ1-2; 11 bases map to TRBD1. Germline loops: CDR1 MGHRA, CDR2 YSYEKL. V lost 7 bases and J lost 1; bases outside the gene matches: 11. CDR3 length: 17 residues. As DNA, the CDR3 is TGCGCCAGCACCCTCAACCCGGGACAGGGGGTTAACTATGGCTACACCTTC. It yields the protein CASTLNPGQGVNYGYTF.

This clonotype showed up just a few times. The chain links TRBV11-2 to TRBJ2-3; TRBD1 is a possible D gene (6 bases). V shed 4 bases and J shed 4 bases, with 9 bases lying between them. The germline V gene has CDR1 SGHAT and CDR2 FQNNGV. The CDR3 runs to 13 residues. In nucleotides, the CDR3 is TGTGCCAGCAGCTCGACAGGTCCAGATACGCAGTATTTT. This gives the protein CASSSTGPDTQYF.

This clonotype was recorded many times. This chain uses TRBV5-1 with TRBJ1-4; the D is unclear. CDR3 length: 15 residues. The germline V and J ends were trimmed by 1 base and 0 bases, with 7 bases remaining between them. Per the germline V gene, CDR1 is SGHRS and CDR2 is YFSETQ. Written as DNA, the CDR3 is TGCGCCAGCAGCTTGAGCGGGACAACTAATGAAAAACTGTTTTTT. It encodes CASSLSGTTNEKLFF.

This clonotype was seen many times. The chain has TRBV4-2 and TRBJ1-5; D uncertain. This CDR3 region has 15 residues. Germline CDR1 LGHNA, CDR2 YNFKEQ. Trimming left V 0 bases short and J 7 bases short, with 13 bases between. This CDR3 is CASSQDLHGVQPQHF. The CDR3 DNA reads TGTGCCAGCAGCCAAGATTTACATGGGGTACAGCCCCAGCATTTT.

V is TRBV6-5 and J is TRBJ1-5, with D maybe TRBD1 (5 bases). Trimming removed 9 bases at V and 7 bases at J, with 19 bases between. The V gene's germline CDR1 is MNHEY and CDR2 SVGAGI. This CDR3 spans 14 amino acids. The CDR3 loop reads CASEPGFTRQPQHF. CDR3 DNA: TGTGCCAGTGAACCAGGGTTTACGAGGCAGCCCCAGCATTTT.

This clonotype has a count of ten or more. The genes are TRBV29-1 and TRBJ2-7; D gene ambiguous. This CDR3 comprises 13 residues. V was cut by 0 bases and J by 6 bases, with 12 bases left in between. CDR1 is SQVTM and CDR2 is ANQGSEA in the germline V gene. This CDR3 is CSVEEVGSGEQYF. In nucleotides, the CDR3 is TGCAGCGTTGAAGAGGTGGGGTCTGGCGAGCAGTACTTC.